A single sample is the source of the 24 T cell receptor beta chains below, sequenced in a study of T cell repertoires in cytomegalovirus infection. Each CDR3 protein gets one entry after TCRdb re-called the reads with MiXCR. This table holds 600,000 to 800,000 distinct CDR3 sequences, roughly 26% found once. The sequenced sample consisted of CD8+ T cells from PBMCs. The receptors originated from a human donor in good health (CMV status not recorded). Some clones in this sample may be carry-over from other donors' samples.

This clonotype was seen at least ten times. The gene calls are TRBV7-6 and TRBJ1-1; tentative D call: TRBD1 (5 bases). The length of the CDR3 is 15 residues. Germline loops: CDR1 SGHVS, CDR2 FNYEAQ. V gave up 4 bases and J gave up 0 bases, with 12 bases separating them. The CDR3 nucleotides read TGTGCCAGCAGCTCAACAGGCGGGATGAACACTGAAGCTTTCTTT. Protein: CASSSTGGMNTEAFF.

The V and J genes are TRBV7-9 and TRBJ1-1; D not certain. V gave up 5 bases and J gave up 5 bases, with 18 bases separating them. Germline V CDR1 and CDR2: SEHNR, FQNEAQ (reference sequence). The CDR3 is 15 residues long. DNA for the CDR3: TGTGCCAGCAGCCCCCCCCCGGGTACTGGGACTGAAGCTTTCTTT. Encoded protein: CASSPPPGTGTEAFF.

This clonotype has at least ten counts. The chain has TRBV12-3 or TRBV12-4 and TRBJ2-2; either TRBD1 or TRBD2 may fit D (6 bases each). The length of the CDR3 is 15 residues. The ends were cut back, 6 bases at V and 4 bases at J, with 15 bases in the middle. The CDR3 DNA reads TGTGCCAGCAGCCTCCAAGGGGGGCGCACCGGGGAGCTGTTTTTT. Translated, it gives CASSLQGGRTGELFF.

This clonotype was counted a few times. The chain combines TRBV4-1 with TRBJ2-1, with 13 bases aligning to TRBD2. This CDR3 is 16 amino acids long. From germline, CDR1 is MGHRA and CDR2 YSYEKL. V shed 4 bases, J shed 7 bases, and the junction held 7 bases outside the gene matches. CDR3 loop: CASSPTSGGAGNEQFF. The CDR3 coding sequence is TGCGCCAGCAGCCCAACTAGCGGGGGGGCGGGAAATGAGCAGTTCTTC.

This clonotype showed up just a few times. The chain joins TRBV6-6 to TRBJ2-7; D unclear. The germline V and J ends were trimmed by 2 bases and 6 bases, with 11 bases remaining between them. The CDR3 contains 13 residues. Germline CDR1 MNHNY, CDR2 SVGAGI (reference sequence). As DNA, the CDR3 is TGTGCCAGCAGTTACCAGGCTCTTAGCGAGCAGTACTTC. It is translated as CASSYQALSEQYF.

This CDR3 is CASSIRPSNQPQHF. The CDR3 DNA reads as TGTGCCAGCAGCATCAGACCTAGCAATCAGCCCCAGCATTTT. The chain has TRBV28 and TRBJ1-5; the D is unclear. CDR3 length: 14 residues. From germline, CDR1 is MDHEN and CDR2 SYDVKM. Trimming pared 6 bases from V and 0 bases from J, leaving 9 bases between.

This clonotype appeared a single time. V gene TRBV12-3 or TRBV12-4 combines with J gene TRBJ2-3; either TRBD1 or TRBD2 may fit D (6 bases each). The CDR3 consists of 14 residues. V shed 4 bases and J shed 7 bases, with 15 bases lying between them. The CDR3 reads CASSSQGGTNTQYF. The CDR3 bases are TGTGCCAGCAGTTCACAGGGAGGAACAAATACGCAGTATTTT.

This clonotype was found a few times. This rearrangement joins TRBV7-6 to TRBJ2-5; D is possibly TRBD2 (5 bases). V gave up 4 bases and J gave up 0 bases, with 9 bases separating them. CDR1 and CDR2 (germline): SGHVS, FNYEAQ. CDR3 length: 14 amino acids. The CDR3: CASSSLAYQETQYF. CDR3 coding DNA: TGTGCCAGCAGCTCGTTAGCGTACCAAGAGACCCAGTACTTC.

On this clonotype: One base away lies a much larger clone, so this may be a sequencing read error. The V gene is TRBV7-6, the J gene TRBJ1-1; D remains ambiguous. Germline CDR1 is SGHVS and CDR2 is FNYEAQ. There are 17 residues in the CDR3. CDR3 bases: TGTGCCTGCAGCTCGGCCGGGATACTTTCGCAGGACACTGAAGCTTTCTTT. Protein: CACSSAGILSQDTEAFF.

The chain uses TRBV19 and TRBJ1-2; 9 nucleotides match TRBD1. The germline CDR1 and CDR2 sequences are LNHDA and SQIVND (reference sequence). With V trimmed by 10 bases and J by 6 bases, 3 bases remained unmatched. The CDR3 is 11 residues long. CDR3 protein: CATWTGDGYTF. CDR3 DNA sequence: TGTGCCACCTGGACAGGGGATGGCTACACCTTC.

The chain combines TRBV10-3 with TRBJ2-1, with D uncertain. From germline, CDR1 is ENHRY and CDR2 SYGVKD. CDR3 length: 12 amino acids. V was cut by 3 bases and J by 10 bases, with 10 bases left in between. The CDR3 sequence: CAISDSPLEQFF. CDR3 coding DNA: TGTGCCATCAGTGATTCCCCGCTCGAGCAGTTCTTC.

This clonotype has ten or more counts. The gene calls are TRBV28 and TRBJ1-2; D may be TRBD1 (5 bases). This CDR3 contains 11 residues. V lost 4 bases and J lost 7, with 7 bases in between. Germline CDR1 MDHEN, CDR2 SYDVKM. The CDR3 region has the DNA TGTGCCAGCAGTTCCGGGGCTGGCTACACCTTC. As protein: CASSSGAGYTF.

This clonotype was observed at least ten times. V and J are TRBV27 and TRBJ2-3; D gene ambiguous. The CDR3 length is 12 residues. The V gene lost 0 bases and the J gene lost 4 bases, with 2 bases spanning the gap. Germline CDR1 reads MNHEY; CDR2 reads SMNVEV (reference sequence). The CDR3 reads CASSLSADTQYF. The CDR3 coding sequence is TGTGCCAGCAGTTTATCGGCAGATACGCAGTATTTT.

The chain uses TRBV19 and TRBJ2-7; D is possibly TRBD1 (7 bases). There are 13 residues in the CDR3. Looked up from germline, CDR1 is LNHDA and CDR2 is SQIVND (reference sequence). Deletions cut 4 bases from V and 12 bases from J, with 19 bases between. The CDR3 reads CASSSGGGGDRYF. Written as DNA, the CDR3 is TGTGCCAGTAGTAGTGGAGGGGGCGGCGACCGGTACTTC.

The chain links TRBV19 to TRBJ1-4; the D gene is possibly TRBD1 (6 bases). In germline, CDR1 is LNHDA, CDR2 SQIVND (reference sequence). Trimming cost V 3 bases and J 12 bases, with 11 bases left between them. The CDR3 consists of 12 residues. The CDR3 DNA reads as TGTGCCAGTAGTATGGACAGATTACAACTGTTTTTT. Protein product: CASSMDRLQLFF.

This clonotype was detected many times. This chain links TRBV7-2 with TRBJ1-5; D ambiguous. V shed 5 bases and J shed 2 bases, with 16 bases lying between them. This CDR3 is built from 16 residues. Germline V gives CDR1 SGHTA, CDR2 FQGNSA. The CDR3 DNA is TGTGCCAGCAGCGGAAAAGCGGGCCCCGGCAATCAGCCCCAGCATTTT. Encoded protein: CASSGKAGPGNQPQHF.

CDR3 protein: CASSLNAVETQYF. The DNA for the CDR3 is TGTGCCAGCAGCTTAAACGCGGTAGAGACCCAGTACTTC. The chain combines TRBV7-2 with TRBJ2-5; no firm D call. The CDR3 is made up of 13 amino acids. Germline V gene data show CDR1 as SGHTA and CDR2 as FQGNSA. The V and J ends lost 2 bases and 4 bases respectively, with 8 bases between them.

This clonotype occurred many times. V and J are TRBV28 and TRBJ2-4; D may be TRBD1 (5 bases). The V end lost 3 bases, the J end lost 0 bases, and 12 bases lay between the germline ends. Germline assignment: CDR1 MDHEN and CDR2 SYDVKM. The CDR3 has 16 residues. CDR3 amino acids: CASSFRTNLAKNIQYF. CDR3 nucleotide sequence: TGTGCCAGCAGTTTCCGGACAAACCTAGCCAAAAACATTCAGTACTTC. Variable domain in full (rest from reference TRBV28 and TRBJ2-4): DVKVTQSSRYLVKRTGEKVFLECVQDMDHENMFWYRQDPGLGLRLIYFSYDVKMKEKGDIPEGYSVSREKKERFSLILESASTNQTSMYLCASSFRTNLAKNIQYFGAGTRLSVL.

The V and J genes are TRBV5-1 and TRBJ2-1; 10 nucleotides match TRBD2. Germline V gives CDR1 SGHRS, CDR2 YFSETQ. Trimming at V came to 0 bases and at J to 6 bases, leaving 6 bases not matched to a gene. The length of the CDR3 is 16 residues. The CDR3 sequence: CASSLELAGVINEQFF. CDR3 bases: TGCGCCAGCAGCTTGGAGCTAGCGGGGGTAATCAATGAGCAGTTCTTC.

V gene TRBV9 combines with J gene TRBJ1-6; 7 positions match TRBD1. V gave up 3 bases and J gave up 7 bases; unmatched junction bases: 7. The length of the CDR3 is 15 residues. Germline V gene data show CDR1 as SGDLS and CDR2 as YYNGEE. The CDR3 DNA reads as TGTGCCAGCAGCGCAGGGGGACAGCCAAATTCACCCCTCCACTTT. It yields the protein CASSAGGQPNSPLHF.

The V and J genes are TRBV7-4 and TRBJ2-3; 7 nucleotides match TRBD1. Per germline, CDR1 SGHVT and CDR2 SQSDAQ. The junction had 9 bases not matched to a gene; V was cut back by 4 bases and J by 14 bases. The CDR3 has 12 amino acids. CDR3 in amino acids: CASSYPATGMYF. The CDR3 DNA reads TGTGCCAGCAGCTACCCCGCGACAGGGATGTATTTT. Full variable domain (missing parts from reference TRBV7-4 and TRBJ2-3): GAGVSQSPRYKVAKRGRDVALRCDSISGHVTLYWYRQTLGQGSEVLTYSQSDAQRDKSGRPSGRFSAERPERSVSTLKIQRTEQGDSAVYLCASSYPATGMYFGPGTRLTVL.

J is TRBJ1-1 and V is TRBV12-5; 7 nucleotides align to TRBD1. V lost 3 bases and J lost 5; bases outside the gene matches: 6. Germline CDR1 LGHNT, CDR2 FRNRAP. This CDR3 spans 14 amino acids. In DNA, the CDR3 is TGTGCTAGTGGTTTAGGGCAGGGGGGGACTGAAGCTTTCTTT. Translated, it gives CASGLGQGGTEAFF. Looking up the rest from reference TRBV12-5 and TRBJ1-1 gives the full variable domain: DARVTQTPRHKVTEMGQEVTMRCQPILGHNTVFWYRQTMMQGLELLAYFRNRAPLDDSGMPKDRFSAEMPDATLATLKIQPSEPRDSAVYFCASGLGQGGTEAFFGQGTRLTVV.

This clonotype occurred many times. The chain links TRBV6-5 to TRBJ2-7; 8 bases are a match to TRBD2. V gave up 6 bases and J gave up 5 bases; unmatched junction bases: 9. CDR1 and CDR2 from the germline V gene are MNHEY and SVGAGI. The CDR3 has 14 amino acids. DNA for the CDR3: TGTGCCAGCAGCCCCAGCGGGGGTGGGCACGAGCAGTACTTC. Translated: CASSPSGGGHEQYF.

Concerning this clonotype: A much larger clone is a single base away; this may be a read error. This chain links TRBV10-3 with TRBJ2-6; TRBD2 agrees at 9 bases. This CDR3 spans 17 amino acids. V shed 8 bases, J shed 4 bases, and the junction held 12 bases outside the gene matches. CDR1 ENHRY and CDR2 SYGVKD come from the germline V gene. The CDR3 here is CAIGGGADALGANVLTF. CDR3 DNA: TGTGCCATCGGCGGGGGGGCCGATGCCCTCGGGGCCAACGTCCTGACTTTC.